This TCR beta chain was documented in a study of T cell clonotyping in hematopoietic cell transplantation. Study findings and constraints: Higher Inverse Simpson Index values in graft donor and pretransplant recipient predicted broader posttransplant TCR diversity. Few recipient clonotypes overlapped donors; over 95% were de novo at given depth.

Recipient blood drawn about 28 days pretransplant and days 30, 100, 180 after. This clone came up a few times. The antigen remains unidentified. Sequencing was performed with immunoSEQ multiplex PCR; in TCRdb, only in-frame clones are kept and a portion is missing. The table shows some 16,000 clones, with about two thirds occurring only once. The source was PBMCs, collected 30 days after allogeneic stem cell transplant. This receptor was obtained from a male patient aged 50 to 60 who had an allogeneic stem cell transplant from an unrelated donor, so T cells may come from the graft donor. Some clones in this sample may be carry-over from other donors' samples.

As DNA, the CDR3 is TGCGCCAGCAGCTTTAGCGGGAGGGTGCAGTTCTTC. It specifies CASSFSGRVQFF. The chain carries TRBV5-1 and TRBJ2-1; TRBD2 aligns across 11 bases. Trimming removed 2 bases from V and 12 bases from J; junction bases left unmatched: 1. This CDR3 has 12 amino acids. Germline-derived CDR1 and CDR2 are SGHRS and YFSETQ.